This entry lists 25 T cell receptor beta chains sequenced from one sample in a study of blood T cell repertoires in COVID-19 (dated by TCRdb to 2019 to 2021). The receptor library was made with the immunoSEQ multiplex PCR assay. Held by TCRdb, this immuneACCESS table contains in-frame sequences only and omits some clones. Under half of the omission traces to an unresolved V gene where checked; the cause of the rest is unknown. This sample comprises roughly 60,000 clones, about 81% of them detected only once. The ten largest account for 15% of the sample. Sequencing was done on a sample of peripheral blood. The source is a man older than 75 with acute or convalescent COVID-19.

V and J are TRBV3-1 (or the pseudogene TRBV3-2) and TRBJ2-7; D might be TRBD1 (6 bases). The CDR3 is 14 amino acids. The germline CDR1 and CDR2 sequences are LGHDT and YNNKEL (reference sequence). V was clipped by 3 bases and J by 4 bases, with 13 bases between them. CDR3 amino acids: CASSQRQAPYEQYF. The CDR3 region has the DNA TGTGCCAGCAGCCAGCGACAGGCCCCGTACGAGCAGTACTTC.

The chain employs TRBV5-6 and TRBJ1-2; D is ambiguous. Between the trimmed V and J ends, which lost 0 bases and 0 bases, there was a span of 9 bases. The CDR3 extends over 15 amino acids. Germline V gives CDR1 SGHDT, CDR2 YYEEEE. This CDR3 is CASSLGRVANYGYTF. CDR3 in DNA: TGTGCCAGCAGCTTGGGGAGGGTAGCTAACTATGGCTACACCTTC.

The chain carries TRBV5-4 and TRBJ2-2, with D possibly matching TRBD2 (5 bases). CDR1 SGHNT and CDR2 YYREEE come from the germline V gene (reference sequence). The CDR3 spans 17 residues. V was pared by 4 bases and J by 3 bases, with 19 bases between. CDR3 in DNA: TGTGCCAGCAGCCTTGACCCGGGAAGGGCCCACACCGGGGAGCTGTTTTTT. Translating it yields CASSLDPGRAHTGELFF.

The V and J genes are TRBV19 and TRBJ1-5; D is ambiguous. The CDR3 consists of 14 residues. Germline V lookup: CDR1 LNHDA, CDR2 SQIVND (reference sequence). V was clipped by 3 bases and J by 2 bases, with 8 bases between them. CDR3 nucleotides: TGTGCCAGTAGTATGAGTAATGGCAATCAGCCCCAGCATTTT. Translated, it gives CASSMSNGNQPQHF.

A single count supports this clone. CDR3 region: CASSFYRGGGVNEQFF. The CDR3 DNA reads as TGTGCCAGCAGCTTTTACCGTGGCGGGGGTGTTAATGAGCAGTTCTTC. The rearrangement uses TRBV5-4 and TRBJ2-1, with TRBD2 identical over 7 bases. V lost 2 bases and J lost 7; bases outside the gene matches: 12. The CDR3 totals 16 residues. Germline CDR1 reads SGHNT; CDR2 reads YYREEE (reference sequence).

This rearrangement joins TRBV29-1 to TRBJ1-2; 8 nucleotides match TRBD1. This CDR3 is built from 13 residues. Germline values: CDR1 SQVTM, CDR2 ANQGSEA. The CDR3 here is CSAQDRVNYGYTF. In DNA, the CDR3 is TGCAGTGCCCAGGACAGGGTCAACTATGGCTACACCTTC.

The rearrangement uses TRBV3-1 (or the pseudogene TRBV3-2) and TRBJ2-3; 11 nucleotides line up with TRBD2. Germline assignment: CDR1 LGHDT and CDR2 YNNKEL (reference sequence). V lost 4 bases and J lost 3; bases outside the gene matches: 12. The CDR3 spans 18 residues. CDR3 DNA: TGTGCCAGCAGCCCCCGGGGGGCTAGCGGGGGGATGACAGATACGCAGTATTTT. It is translated as CASSPRGASGGMTDTQYF.

The gene calls are TRBV9 and TRBJ1-1, with a tentative D call TRBD1 (5 bases). This CDR3 spans 15 amino acids. The ends were cut back, 4 bases at V and 1 base at J, with 14 bases in the middle. Germline CDR1 is SGDLS and CDR2 is YYNGEE. CDR3 sequence: CASSPSGLRNTEAFF. The CDR3 region has the DNA TGTGCCAGCAGCCCTTCGGGACTCCGGAACACTGAAGCTTTCTTT. Using reference TRBV9 and TRBJ1-1 for the parts outside the CDR3, the full variable domain is DSGVTQTPKHLITATGQRVTLRCSPRSGDLSVYWYQQSLDQGLQFLIQYYNGEERAKGNILERFSAQQFPDLHSELNLSSLELGDSALYFCASSPSGLRNTEAFFGQGTRLTVV.

This chain uses TRBV27 with TRBJ2-7; D may be TRBD1 (5 bases). Deletions cut 0 bases from V and 6 bases from J, with 12 bases between. There are 14 residues in the CDR3. Looked up from germline, CDR1 is MNHEY and CDR2 is SMNVEV (reference sequence). The CDR3 DNA sequence: TGTGCCAGCAGTTTATCCCAGGGATGGGGCGAGCAGTACTTC. This gives the protein CASSLSQGWGEQYF.

This clone showed up just once. The chain combines TRBV15 with TRBJ1-5; 9 bases align to TRBD1. Germline values: CDR1 LNHNV, CDR2 YYDKDF (reference sequence). The length of the CDR3 is 15 residues. Trimming at V came to 6 bases and at J to 2 bases, leaving 5 bases not matched to a gene. The CDR3 region is CATRQGAPGNQPQHF. CDR3 in DNA: TGTGCCACCAGACAGGGGGCGCCGGGCAATCAGCCCCAGCATTTT.

V gene TRBV13 combines with J gene TRBJ2-7; 7 bases are a match to TRBD1. The V segment lost 6 bases and the J segment 4 bases; nucleotides outside the gene matches: 9. The germline CDR1 and CDR2 sequences are PRHDT and FYEKMQ (reference sequence). CDR3 length: 14 amino acids. In nucleotides, the CDR3 is TGTGCCAGCAGTGAGACAGGGCTACCTTACGAGCAGTACTTC. Protein sequence: CASSETGLPYEQYF.

CDR3 in DNA: TGTGCCAGCAGCGCCACTAGAGTCCCCGGGGAGCTGTTTTTT. The encoded protein is CASSATRVPGELFF. This chain links TRBV9 with TRBJ2-2; perhaps TRBD2 as D (5 bases). From germline, CDR1 is SGDLS and CDR2 YYNGEE. The CDR3 contains 14 residues. The V end was cut by 3 bases, the J end by 6 bases, with 12 bases between.

The chain uses TRBV11-2 and TRBJ2-2; TRBD1 is a possible D gene (6 bases). This CDR3 is built from 14 residues. Trimming took 6 bases from V and 1 from J, leaving 9 bases between them. Germline CDR1 reads SGHAT; CDR2 reads FQNNGV. The DNA of the CDR3 is TGTGCCAGCAGAACAGGGCTGAACACCGGGGAGCTGTTTTTT. Translation: CASRTGLNTGELFF.

The chain combines TRBV28 with TRBJ1-1; D ambiguous. The germline V gene encodes CDR1 MDHEN and CDR2 SYDVKM. This CDR3 contains 12 residues. Trimming removed 5 bases from V and 0 bases from J, with 4 bases in between. CDR3 in amino acids: CASSQMNTEAFF. CDR3 DNA: TGTGCCAGCAGTCAAATGAACACTGAAGCTTTCTTT.

This sequence joins TRBV6-5 and TRBJ1-2, with D unclear. This CDR3 contains 11 residues. The V and J ends lost 0 bases and 12 bases respectively, with 8 bases between them. CDR1 is MNHEY, CDR2 SVGAGI, per germline. The CDR3 sequence: CASSYSGVNTF. CDR3 in DNA: TGTGCCAGCAGTTACTCGGGAGTAAACACCTTC.

This chain links TRBV4-1 with TRBJ2-7, with 9 bases that match TRBD1. The CDR3 loop spans 15 amino acids. Germline lookup yields CDR1 MGHRA and CDR2 YSYEKL. Losses at the gene ends were 3 bases for V and 2 bases for J; bases not matched to a gene: 5. CDR3 residues: CASSQGQGSAYEQYF. As DNA, the CDR3 is TGCGCCAGCAGCCAGGGACAGGGCAGCGCCTACGAGCAGTACTTC.

This clone has just a few counts. This chain links TRBV5-1 with TRBJ2-5, with TRBD2 identical over 15 bases. The CDR3 extends over 16 amino acids. Germline V gene sequence: CDR1 SGHRS, CDR2 YFSETQ. V lost 4 bases to trimming and J lost 2 bases; unmatched junction nucleotides: 3. The CDR3: CASSVGLAGGQETQYF. CDR3 DNA sequence: TGCGCCAGCAGCGTAGGACTAGCGGGGGGGCAAGAGACCCAGTACTTC.

J is TRBJ1-6 and V is TRBV9; D not resolved. This CDR3 is built from 15 residues. Germline V gives CDR1 SGDLS, CDR2 YYNGEE. Trimming pared 4 bases from V and 8 bases from J, leaving 16 bases between. CDR3 in amino acids: CASSRGGDRYSPLHF. In DNA, the CDR3 is TGTGCCAGCAGCCGCGGCGGGGATCGGTATTCACCCCTCCACTTT.

The gene calls are TRBV18 and TRBJ1-1; unclear D gene. Germline V gene lookup returns CDR1 KGHSH and CDR2 LQKENI. This CDR3 region has 15 residues. With 2 bases removed from V and 1 base from J, the gap between germline ends came to 11 bases. CDR3 amino acids: CASSPGLQRNTEAFF. In nucleotides, the CDR3 is TGTGCCAGCTCACCAGGGCTCCAGAGGAACACTGAAGCTTTCTTT.

This chain uses TRBV7-9 with TRBJ1-1, with 12 bases lining up with TRBD1. Per the germline V gene, CDR1 is SEHNR and CDR2 is FQNEAQ (reference sequence). The CDR3 contains 16 residues. J gave up 4 bases and V 5 bases, and 8 bases lay outside the gene matches. The chain's CDR3 is CASSEGTGGAPTEAFF. For the CDR3, the DNA is TGTGCCAGCAGCGAGGGGACAGGGGGCGCCCCCACTGAAGCTTTCTTT.

V gene TRBV18 combines with J gene TRBJ1-4; a weak D match, TRBD1 (5 bases). The V end was cut by 0 bases, the J end by 0 bases, with 11 bases between. CDR1 is KGHSH, CDR2 LQKENI, per germline. The CDR3 contains 17 residues. CDR3 nucleotide sequence: TGTGCCAGCTCACCACCCTCGGGGGTCGCAACTAATGAAAAACTGTTTTTT. As protein: CASSPPSGVATNEKLFF.

The count of this clone is one. The chain employs TRBV12-5 and TRBJ2-3; D perhaps matches TRBD1 (8 bases). CDR3 length: 15 residues. Germline V gene sequence: CDR1 LGHNT, CDR2 FRNRAP. Trimming removed 5 bases at V and 2 bases at J, with 14 bases between. The CDR3 sequence: CASGPTGGVTDTQYF. DNA of the CDR3: TGTGCTAGTGGTCCTACAGGGGGGGTCACAGATACGCAGTATTTT.

The chain is built from TRBV5-1 and TRBJ1-1; TRBD1 is a possible D gene (5 bases). The CDR3 runs to 15 residues. Trimming took 4 bases from V and 3 from J, leaving 16 bases between them. Germline CDR1 SGHRS, CDR2 YFSETQ. Here the CDR3 DNA reads TGCGCCAGCAGCCCTGGGAGGGGTCTTGACACTGAAGCTTTCTTT. Protein: CASSPGRGLDTEAFF.

The chain links TRBV2 to TRBJ2-1, with D perhaps TRBD1 (5 bases). Trimming cost V 7 bases and J 1 base, with 8 bases left between them. The germline gives CDR1 SNHLY, CDR2 FYNNEI. The CDR3 runs 13 residues. CDR3 sequence reads: CASTTESYNEQFF. The CDR3 bases are TGTGCCAGCACGACAGAGTCCTACAATGAGCAGTTCTTC.

V gene TRBV19 combines with J gene TRBJ1-6, with D tentatively TRBD1 (5 bases). The CDR3 is made up of 13 amino acids. Between the trimmed V and J ends, which lost 7 bases and 10 bases, there was a span of 14 bases. Germline V CDR1 and CDR2: LNHDA, SQIVND (reference sequence). This CDR3 reads CASKARAGSPLHF. In nucleotides, the CDR3 is TGTGCCAGTAAAGCCAGGGCTGGATCACCCCTCCACTTT. The variable domain in full, with the rest retrieved from reference TRBV19 and TRBJ1-6, is DGGITQSPKYLFRKEGQNVTLSCEQNLNHDAMYWYRQDPGQGLRLIYYSQIVNDFQKGDIAEGYSVSREKKESFPLTVTSAQKNPTAFYLCASKARAGSPLHFGNGTRLTVT.